This entry describes one T cell receptor (beta chain). This clonotype appeared a few times. Its specific antigen is unknown. No qualities accompany the bases; no much larger clone lies one base away. This record belongs to a study of patients and donors after allogeneic stem cell transplantation (TCRdb year 2020). The protocol used for the library was RT-PCR. TCRdb lists the instrument as NextSeq 550. Using fastp at Q25 and MiXCR, TCRdb reprocessed the public reads and kept productive beta chains. When rows share a CDR3 protein, they turn into one entry using the most common DNA and genes. This sample comprises 800,000 to 1,000,000 distinct CDR3 sequences, around 17% of them detected only once. The ten largest account for under 6.5% of the sample. The germline V gene provides CDR1 SGHDT and CDR2 YYEEEE. Trimming removed 4 bases from V and 5 bases from J; the gene matches leave 5 bases unexplained. The CDR3, cysteine through phenylalanine, is 13 amino acids long. CDR3 DNA only is kept here, 39 bases in frame from base 1.

Sequencing used blood, either unsorted or a sorted T cell fraction (not recorded which). The V and J segments used are TRBV5-6 and TRBJ2-7; TRBD1 fits 8 bases in the junction. This TCR was recovered from a human donor who was either an allogeneic HSCT recipient or a stem cell or donor lymphocyte infusion donor (not recorded which). It is not recorded whose cells these are; they may come from a transplant donor. The CDR3 protein: CASSGQGVNEQYF. The nucleotide sequence reads TGTGCCAGCAGCGGACAGGGAGTCAACGAGCAGTACTTC.